The source of this T cell receptor beta chain is a study of cytomegalovirus exposure and HLA in healthy donors. Study results and limitations: Later analysis demonstrated an association between a missense DCLRE1C variant and TCR beta V- and J-gene trimming.

This clone turned up a few times. No antigen is known for it. The PCR had 60 Vbeta and 13 Jbeta primers. The data were produced by immunoSEQ multiplex PCR, yet TCRdb's version contains in-frame clones alone and is incomplete. The top ten hold 3.8% of the sample, which has over 85,000 clones, 75% to 85% seen once. The J segment lost 1 base and the V segment lost 4 bases, leaving 3 bases of the junction unmatched. The CDR3 consists of 14 residues. Germline CDR1 and CDR2: SGHRS and YFSETQ. Sequenced input: PBMCs. V gene TRBV5-1 combines with J gene TRBJ1-1; the match to TRBD1 covers 8 bases. This receptor was identified in a middle-aged woman in good health and CMV-seronegative. The DNA of the CDR3 is TGCGCCAGCAGCCAGGGACAGGAGAACACTGAAGCTTTCTTT. This sequence encodes CASSQGQENTEAFF.